This TCR beta chain is from a study of blood T cell repertoires in COVID-19. Study-level information: Collection of acute and convalescent COVID-19 samples took place in the United States, Italy and Spain. T cells, B-cell-depleted T cells, or PBMCs provided the cDNA or gDNA that served as material.

The CDR3 loop spans 14 amino acids. Per germline, CDR1 MNHEY and CDR2 SVGAGI. The V end lost 3 bases, the J end lost 5 bases, and 13 bases lay between the germline ends. In the study's own analysis: From reference gene primer amplification, estimates of nucleated cell counts were derived. Assay used: immunoSEQ multiplex PCR; TCRdb lists only in-frame clones, some missing. V and J calls and clone size follow that table, whereas D and trimming were derived from the DNA. Of tens of thousands of clones listed, over 60% were seen once; the top ten hold around 7%. This clonotype was sampled from a man between 65 and 85 years old with acute or convalescent COVID-19. The chain uses TRBV6-5 and TRBJ2-5, with D hard to call. The specimen was peripheral blood. This CDR3 is CASSYQLVFETQYF. As DNA, the CDR3 is TGTGCCAGCAGTTATCAACTGGTTTTTGAGACCCAGTACTTC.